This T cell receptor gamma chain was captured by sequencing in a study of Vδ1+ human thymocytes (dated by TCRdb to the late 2010s). Turning to the overall study: As a data resource, the study described the mRNA-level TRG and TRD CDR3 repertoires of highly purified Vdelta1+ thymocytes obtained from young children. Validation of the multiplex-based CDR3 amplicon strategy against 5'RACE-based CDR3 amplicon generation methods had been performed previously.

Summary of the overall study and its limitations: Thymic TRG and TRD repertoires appeared highly polyclonal with Gaussian CDR3 length distributions, unlike oligoclonal peripheral blood repertoires. Because no clustering by age or sex was observed, donors were not stratified by these variables in the analyses. Despite high sort purity, around 20% of thymic TRD sequences were Vdelta2 (and few Vdelta3), unlike peripheral blood Vdelta1+ controls. Donors shared many TRG clonotypes (up to 6.9x10^3), but TRD repertoires were essentially private, with at most 130 shared. Because unexpected Vdelta2 sequences could lead to misinterpretation of bulk repertoire data, the authors recommended using highly purified populations and single-cell validation.

V is pruned by 6 bases and J by 0 bases, leaving 8 bases of the junction without a gene match. Spanning cysteine to phenylalanine, the CDR3 consists of 14 amino acids. Only CDR3 DNA remains: 42 bases, in frame from the first base. CDR1 EGSTGY and CDR2 YDSYTSSV were looked up in the germline V gene. RNA was extracted with the RNeasy mini kit and reverse transcribed using Superscript III. Multiplex PCR was used to generate CDR3 amplicons, with pooled V-gene forward primers and a constant-region reverse primer carrying Illumina adaptor overhangs. After gel purification, the amplicons were indexed with Nextera index primers over approximately 8 extra PCR cycles and then purified using AMPure XP beads. Sequencing of libraries was performed on an Illumina MiSeq using paired-end 250 bp reads, dual indexing and an approximately 22% PhiX spike-in. Per the original workflow: Read quality was checked with FastQC, and TRG read pairs were merged using ea-utils fastq-join. Annotation of sequences was performed with IMGT/HighV-QUEST, only productive sequences with unambiguous V-gene assignment were retained, and clonotypes were defined by identical CDR3 sequence. VDJtools 1.1.1, tcR 2.2.3, Treemap and vegan Shannon diversity in R 3.4.4 were used for downstream analysis. After TCRdb called clones again from the public reads with CATT, rows with identical DNA were merged. These V and J calls rely on TCRdb rather than the paper's analysis. The sample yields 20,000 to 25,000 gamma-chain clones; roughly an eighth were counted once. Jointly, the top ten make up 1.5% to 2% of the sample.

Thymic samples were depleted of alphabeta T cells, then CD3+ TCRVdelta1+ TCRVdelta2- thymocytes were FACS-sorted. A purity of roughly 96% to 99.6% was achieved for sorted Vdelta1+ thymocytes. Thymic specimens were obtained from 7 or 8 paediatric patients, aged from about 5 days to 17 months, who were undergoing corrective cardiac surgery. The thymic tissue was dispersed, and mononuclear cells were isolated using a Histopaque-1077 density gradient. Staining used anti-TCRVdelta1 clone TS8.2, anti-TCRVdelta2 clone B6, anti-CD3 clone HIT3a and anti-TCRalphabeta clone IP26 antibodies. This clone was counted a few times. The clone's antigen remains unknown. No much larger clonotype is one base removed from it; base qualities were not supplied.

The chain uses TRGV4 and TRGJ1 or TRGJ2. This receptor was obtained from a child in the first two years of life who had congenital heart surgery. Material: Vdelta1+ gamma-delta thymocytes from the thymus. The label giving this sample's cell subset or site can be read as: FACS-sorted CD3+ TCRalphabeta- TCRVdelta1+ TCRVdelta2- thymocytes. CDR3 sequence: CATWNPPNYYKKLF. The sequence in DNA is TGTGCCACCTGGAACCCCCCGAATTATTATAAGAAACTCTTT.